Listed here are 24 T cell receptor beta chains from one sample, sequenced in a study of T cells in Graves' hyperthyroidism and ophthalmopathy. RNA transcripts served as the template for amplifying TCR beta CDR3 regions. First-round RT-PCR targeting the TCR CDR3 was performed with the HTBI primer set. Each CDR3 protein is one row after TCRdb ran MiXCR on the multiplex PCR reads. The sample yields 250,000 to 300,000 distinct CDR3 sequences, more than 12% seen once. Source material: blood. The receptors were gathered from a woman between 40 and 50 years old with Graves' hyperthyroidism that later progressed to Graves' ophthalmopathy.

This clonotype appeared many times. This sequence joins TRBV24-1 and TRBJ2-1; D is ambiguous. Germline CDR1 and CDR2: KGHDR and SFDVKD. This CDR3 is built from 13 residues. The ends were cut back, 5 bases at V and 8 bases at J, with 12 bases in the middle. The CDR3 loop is CATSGPVSDEQFF. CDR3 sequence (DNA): TGTGCCACCAGTGGCCCGGTGAGCGATGAGCAGTTCTTC.

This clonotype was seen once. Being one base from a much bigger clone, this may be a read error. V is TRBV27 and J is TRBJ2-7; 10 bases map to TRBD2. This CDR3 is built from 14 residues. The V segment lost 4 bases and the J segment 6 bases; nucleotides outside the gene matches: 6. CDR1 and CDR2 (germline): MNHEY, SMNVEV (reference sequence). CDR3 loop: CASSWASGSGEQYF. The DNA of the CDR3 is TGTGCCAGCAGTTGGGCTAGCGGGAGTGGCGAGCAGTACTTC.

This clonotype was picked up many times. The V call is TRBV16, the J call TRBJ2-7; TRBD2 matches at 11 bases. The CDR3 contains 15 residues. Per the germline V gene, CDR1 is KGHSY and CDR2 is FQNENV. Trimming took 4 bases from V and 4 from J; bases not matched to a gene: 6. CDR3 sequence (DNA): TGTGCCAGCAGCCCTGGACTAGCGGGCCAGTACGAGCAGTACTTC. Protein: CASSPGLAGQYEQYF.

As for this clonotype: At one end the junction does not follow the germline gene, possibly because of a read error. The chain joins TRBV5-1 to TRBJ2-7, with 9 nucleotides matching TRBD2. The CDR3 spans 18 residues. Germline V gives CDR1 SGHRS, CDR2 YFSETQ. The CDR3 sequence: CASSFGTSLPDMGFEQSF. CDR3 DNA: TGCGCCAGCAGCTTCGGGACTAGCTTGCCCGATATGGGTTTCGAGCAGTCCTTC.

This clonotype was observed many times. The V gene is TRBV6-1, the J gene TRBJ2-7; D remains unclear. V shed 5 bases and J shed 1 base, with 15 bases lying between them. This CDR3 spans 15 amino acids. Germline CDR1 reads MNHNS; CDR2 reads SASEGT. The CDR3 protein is CASSNKRRLSYEQYF. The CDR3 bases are TGTGCCAGCAGTAATAAGAGACGGTTGTCCTACGAGCAGTACTTC.

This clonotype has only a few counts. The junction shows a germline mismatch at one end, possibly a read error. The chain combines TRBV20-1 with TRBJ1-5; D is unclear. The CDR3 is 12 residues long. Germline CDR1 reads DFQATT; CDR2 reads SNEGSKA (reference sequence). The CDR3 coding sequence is TGCGGTGCCAGGTCCCCCAATCAGCCCCAGCATTTT. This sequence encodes CGARSPNQPQHF.

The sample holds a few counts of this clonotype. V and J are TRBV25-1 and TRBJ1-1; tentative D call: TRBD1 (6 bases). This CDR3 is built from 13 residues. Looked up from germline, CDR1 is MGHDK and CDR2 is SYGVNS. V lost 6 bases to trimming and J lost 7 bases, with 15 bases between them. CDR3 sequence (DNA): TGTGCCAGCAGGGACAGAGGGCCTTTTGAAGCTTTCTTT. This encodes CASRDRGPFEAFF.

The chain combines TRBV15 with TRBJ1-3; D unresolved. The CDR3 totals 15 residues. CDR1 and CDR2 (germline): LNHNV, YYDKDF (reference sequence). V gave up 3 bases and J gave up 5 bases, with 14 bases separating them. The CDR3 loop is CATSSRVFPRNTIYF. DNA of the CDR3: TGTGCCACCAGCAGTAGAGTATTCCCAAGAAACACCATATATTTT.

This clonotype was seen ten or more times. CDR3: CASSTWTAPTYEQYF. The CDR3 DNA reads TGCGCCAGCAGCACGTGGACAGCGCCCACCTACGAGCAGTACTTC. The chain couples TRBV5-1 to TRBJ2-7, with D possibly matching TRBD1 (6 bases). Trimming pared 4 bases from V and 2 bases from J, leaving 16 bases between. Per the germline V gene, CDR1 is SGHRS and CDR2 is YFSETQ. The length of the CDR3 is 15 residues.

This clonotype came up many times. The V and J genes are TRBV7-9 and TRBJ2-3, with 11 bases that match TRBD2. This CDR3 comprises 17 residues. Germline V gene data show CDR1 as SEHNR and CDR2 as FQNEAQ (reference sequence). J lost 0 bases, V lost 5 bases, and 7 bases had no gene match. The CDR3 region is CASSIPGLAASTDTQYF. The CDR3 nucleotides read TGTGCCAGCAGCATCCCGGGACTAGCGGCTAGCACAGATACGCAGTATTTT.

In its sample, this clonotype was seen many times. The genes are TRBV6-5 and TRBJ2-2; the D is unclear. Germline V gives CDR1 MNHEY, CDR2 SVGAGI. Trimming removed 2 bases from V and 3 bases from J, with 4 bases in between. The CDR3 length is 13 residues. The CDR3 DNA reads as TGTGCCAGCAGTTACGAGTACACCGGGGAGCTGTTTTTT. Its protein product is CASSYEYTGELFF.

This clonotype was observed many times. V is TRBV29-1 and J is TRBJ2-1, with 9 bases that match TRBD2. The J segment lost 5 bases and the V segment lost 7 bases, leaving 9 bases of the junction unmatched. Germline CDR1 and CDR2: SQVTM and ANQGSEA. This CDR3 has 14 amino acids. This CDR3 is CSAMGLAQDNEQFF. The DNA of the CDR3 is TGCAGCGCTATGGGACTAGCACAGGACAATGAGCAGTTCTTC.

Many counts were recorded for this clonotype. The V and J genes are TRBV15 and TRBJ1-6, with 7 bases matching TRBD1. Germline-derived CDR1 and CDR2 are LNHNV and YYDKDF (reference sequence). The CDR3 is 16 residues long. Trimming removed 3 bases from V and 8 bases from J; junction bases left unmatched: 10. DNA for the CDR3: TGTGCCACCAGCAGCGGATTGGACAGGCAATATTCACCCCTCCACTTT. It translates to CATSSGLDRQYSPLHF.

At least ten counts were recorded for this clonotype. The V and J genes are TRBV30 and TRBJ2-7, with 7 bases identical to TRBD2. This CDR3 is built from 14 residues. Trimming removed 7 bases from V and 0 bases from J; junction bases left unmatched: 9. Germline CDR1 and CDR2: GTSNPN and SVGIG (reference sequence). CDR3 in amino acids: CALRGRGPSYEQYF. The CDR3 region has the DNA TGTGCCTTACGCGGGAGAGGCCCCTCCTACGAGCAGTACTTC.

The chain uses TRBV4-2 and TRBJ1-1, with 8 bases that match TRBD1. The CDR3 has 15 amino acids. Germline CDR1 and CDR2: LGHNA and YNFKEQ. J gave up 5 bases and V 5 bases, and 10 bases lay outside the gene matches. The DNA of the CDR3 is TGTGCCAGCAGCTACGGACAGGGCCCTCGGACTGAAGCTTTCTTT. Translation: CASSYGQGPRTEAFF.

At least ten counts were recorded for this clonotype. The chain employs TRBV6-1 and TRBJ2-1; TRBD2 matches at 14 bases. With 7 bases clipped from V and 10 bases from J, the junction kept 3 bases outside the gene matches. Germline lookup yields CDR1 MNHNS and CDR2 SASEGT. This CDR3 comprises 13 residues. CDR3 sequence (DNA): TGTGCCAGCAAAGGGACTAGCGGGGGAGAGCAGTTCTTC. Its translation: CASKGTSGGEQFF.

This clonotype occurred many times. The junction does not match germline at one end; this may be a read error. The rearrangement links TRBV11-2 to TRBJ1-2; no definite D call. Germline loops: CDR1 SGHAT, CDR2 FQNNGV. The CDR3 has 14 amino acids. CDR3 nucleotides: TGTGCCAGCAGCTTAAGGGAGTCGATCTCTGGCCACACCTTC. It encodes CASSLRESISGHTF.

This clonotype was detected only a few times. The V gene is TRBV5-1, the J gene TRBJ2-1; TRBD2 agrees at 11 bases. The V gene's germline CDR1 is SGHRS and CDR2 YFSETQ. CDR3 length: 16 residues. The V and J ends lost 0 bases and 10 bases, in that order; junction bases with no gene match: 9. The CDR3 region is CASSLGLGTSGFEQFF. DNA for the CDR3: TGCGCCAGCAGCTTGGGCCTCGGGACTAGCGGTTTCGAGCAGTTCTTC.

This CDR3 is CASSRSNIQYF. For the CDR3, the DNA is TGTGCCAGCAGTAGGTCAAACATTCAGTACTTC. V and J are TRBV2 and TRBJ2-4; D is undetermined. The CDR3 sequence is 11 residues long. Germline V gene data show CDR1 as SNHLY and CDR2 as FYNNEI. Trimming cost V 5 bases and J 6 bases, with 5 bases left between them.

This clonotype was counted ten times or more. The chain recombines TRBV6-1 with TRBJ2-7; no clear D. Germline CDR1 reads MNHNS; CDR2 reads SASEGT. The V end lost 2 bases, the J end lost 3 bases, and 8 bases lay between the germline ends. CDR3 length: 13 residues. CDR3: CASSEQVDYEQYF. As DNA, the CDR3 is TGTGCCAGCAGTGAACAGGTAGACTACGAGCAGTACTTC.

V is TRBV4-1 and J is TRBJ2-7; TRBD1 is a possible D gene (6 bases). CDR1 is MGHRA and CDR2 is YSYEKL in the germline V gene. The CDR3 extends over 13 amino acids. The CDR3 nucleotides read TGCGCCAGCAGCCCGGGGACAATCTACGAGCGGTACGTC. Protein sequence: CASSPGTIYERYV.

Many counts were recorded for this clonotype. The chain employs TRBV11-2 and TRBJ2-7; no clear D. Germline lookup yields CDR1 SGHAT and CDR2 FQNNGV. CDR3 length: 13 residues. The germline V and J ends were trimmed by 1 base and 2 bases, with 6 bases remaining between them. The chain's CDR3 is CASSLGQPYEQYF. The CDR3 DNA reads TGTGCCAGCAGCTTAGGTCAGCCCTACGAGCAGTACTTC.

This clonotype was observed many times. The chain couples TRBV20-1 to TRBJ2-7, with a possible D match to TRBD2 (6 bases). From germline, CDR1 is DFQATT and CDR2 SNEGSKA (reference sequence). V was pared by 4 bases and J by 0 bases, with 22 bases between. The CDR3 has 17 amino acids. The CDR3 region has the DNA TGCAGTGCTACCCGACTAGGCGGGGCCCCGAGCTCCTACGAGCAGTACTTC. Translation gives CSATRLGGAPSSYEQYF.

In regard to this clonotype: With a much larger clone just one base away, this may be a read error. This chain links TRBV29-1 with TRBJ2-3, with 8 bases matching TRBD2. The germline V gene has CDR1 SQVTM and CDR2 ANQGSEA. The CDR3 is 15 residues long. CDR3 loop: CGGATGGASTDTQYF. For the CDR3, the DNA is TGCGGCGGAGCCACGGGGGGGGCTAGCACAGATACGCAGTATTTT.